Listed here is a single T cell receptor (beta chain). MiXCR was run by TCRdb on the 5' RACE reads, yielding one entry per CDR3 protein. The data contain tens of thousands of distinct CDR3 sequences, roughly 8% of them singletons. The data were taken from a study of T cells after yellow fever vaccination. The CDR3 covers 15 residues. With 5 bases removed from V and 4 bases from J, the gap between germline ends came to 16 bases. The V gene's germline CDR1 is MNHNS and CDR2 SASEGT. The sample consisted of CD8+ T cells sorted from PBMCs, taken on the day of the yellow fever booster vaccination. The chain joins TRBV6-1 to TRBJ2-3; D might be TRBD1 (6 bases). The sequence derives from a man aged 30 to 39 who received the YFV17D yellow fever vaccine. CDR3: CASSKIQGIADTQYF. For the CDR3, the DNA is TGTGCCAGCAGTAAAATACAGGGAATCGCAGATACGCAGTATTTT.